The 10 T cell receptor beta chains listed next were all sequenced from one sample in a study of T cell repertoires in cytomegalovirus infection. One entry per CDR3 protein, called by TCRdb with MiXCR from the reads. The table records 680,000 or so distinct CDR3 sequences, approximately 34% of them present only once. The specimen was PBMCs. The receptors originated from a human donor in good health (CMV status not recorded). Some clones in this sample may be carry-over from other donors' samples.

CDR3 nucleotides: TGTGCCAGCAGCTTCGGGACAGGGGGCACATCTGGCTACACCTTC. It is translated as CASSFGTGGTSGYTF. The V gene is TRBV7-8, the J gene TRBJ1-2; 12 bases align to TRBD1. There are 15 residues in the CDR3. Germline V gene data show CDR1 as SGHVS and CDR2 as FQNEAQ. Trimming took 3 bases from V and 7 from J; bases not matched to a gene: 6.

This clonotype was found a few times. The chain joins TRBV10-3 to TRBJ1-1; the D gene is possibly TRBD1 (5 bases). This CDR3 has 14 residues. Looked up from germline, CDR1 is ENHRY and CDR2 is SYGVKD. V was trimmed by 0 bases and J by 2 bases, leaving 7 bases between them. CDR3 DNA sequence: TGTGCCATCAGTGAGTCGGGGGGAAACACTGAAGCTTTCTTT. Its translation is CAISESGGNTEAFF.

CDR3 protein: CASSQAQTEMNTEAFF. The CDR3 DNA is TGTGCCAGCAGCCAGGCACAAACAGAGATGAACACTGAAGCTTTCTTT. This chain joins TRBV28 and TRBJ1-1; D ambiguous. The CDR3 covers 16 residues. CDR1 MDHEN and CDR2 SYDVKM come from the germline V gene. V dropped 6 bases and J dropped 0 bases, with 17 bases sitting between them.

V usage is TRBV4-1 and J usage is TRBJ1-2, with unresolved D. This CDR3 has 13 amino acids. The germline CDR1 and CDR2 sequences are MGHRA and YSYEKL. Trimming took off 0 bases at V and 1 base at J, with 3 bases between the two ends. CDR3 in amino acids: CASSQDYNYGYTF. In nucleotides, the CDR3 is TGCGCCAGCAGCCAAGACTATAACTATGGCTACACCTTC.

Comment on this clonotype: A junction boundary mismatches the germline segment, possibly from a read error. The CDR3 DNA follows: TGTGCCAGCAATCCCTCCGGGGCAGCTGGGGCCAACGTCCTGAATTTC. This sequence encodes CASNPSGAAGANVLNF. This chain links TRBV28 with TRBJ2-6; D tentatively reads TRBD1 or TRBD2 (5 bases each). The CDR3 is 16 residues long. CDR1 and CDR2 from the germline V gene are MDHEN and SYDVKM.

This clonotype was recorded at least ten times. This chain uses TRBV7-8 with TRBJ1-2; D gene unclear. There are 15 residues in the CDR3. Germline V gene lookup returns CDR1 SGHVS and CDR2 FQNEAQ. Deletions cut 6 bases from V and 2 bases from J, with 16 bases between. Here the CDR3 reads CASSLVTAQNYGYTF. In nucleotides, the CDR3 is TGTGCCAGCAGTCTCGTTACAGCGCAGAACTATGGCTACACCTTC.

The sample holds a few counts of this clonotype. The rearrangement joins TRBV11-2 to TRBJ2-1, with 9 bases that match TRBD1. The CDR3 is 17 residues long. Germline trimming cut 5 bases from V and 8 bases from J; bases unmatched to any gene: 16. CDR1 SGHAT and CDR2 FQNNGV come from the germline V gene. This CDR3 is CASSITGTGIMVYEQFF. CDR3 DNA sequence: TGTGCCAGCAGCATAACCGGGACAGGGATCATGGTCTATGAGCAGTTCTTC.

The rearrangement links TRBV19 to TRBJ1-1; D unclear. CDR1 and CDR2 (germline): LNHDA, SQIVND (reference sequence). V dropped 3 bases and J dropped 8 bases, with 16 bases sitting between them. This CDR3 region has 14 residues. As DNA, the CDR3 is TGTGCCAGTAGTATCACGGGCAGCTCACCAGAAGCTTTCTTT. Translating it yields CASSITGSSPEAFF.

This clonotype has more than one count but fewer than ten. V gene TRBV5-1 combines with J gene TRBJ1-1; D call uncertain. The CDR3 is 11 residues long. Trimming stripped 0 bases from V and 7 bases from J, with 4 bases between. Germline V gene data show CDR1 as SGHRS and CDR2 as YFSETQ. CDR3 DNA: TGCGCCAGCAGCTTGGGTTTTGAAGCTTTCTTT. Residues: CASSLGFEAFF.

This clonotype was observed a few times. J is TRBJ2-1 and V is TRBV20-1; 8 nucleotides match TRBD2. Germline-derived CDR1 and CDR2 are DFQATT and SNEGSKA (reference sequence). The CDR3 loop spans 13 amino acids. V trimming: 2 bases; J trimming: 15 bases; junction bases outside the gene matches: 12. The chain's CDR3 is CSARLDRGGMGFF. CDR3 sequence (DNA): TGCAGTGCTAGACTAGATCGGGGGGGCATGGGGTTCTTC.